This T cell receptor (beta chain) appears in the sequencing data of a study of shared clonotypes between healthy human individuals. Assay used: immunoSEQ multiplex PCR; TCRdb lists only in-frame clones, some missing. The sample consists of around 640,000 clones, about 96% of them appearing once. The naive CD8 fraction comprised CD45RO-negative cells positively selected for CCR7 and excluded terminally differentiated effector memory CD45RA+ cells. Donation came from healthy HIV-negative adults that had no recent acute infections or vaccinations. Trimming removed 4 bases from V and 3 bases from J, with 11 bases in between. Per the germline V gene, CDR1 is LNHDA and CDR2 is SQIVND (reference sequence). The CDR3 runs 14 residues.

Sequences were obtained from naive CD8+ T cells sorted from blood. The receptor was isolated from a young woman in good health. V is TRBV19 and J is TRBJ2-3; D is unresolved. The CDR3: CASSTPAGTDTQYF. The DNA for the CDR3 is TGTGCCAGTAGTACCCCAGCTGGGACAGATACGCAGTATTTT.